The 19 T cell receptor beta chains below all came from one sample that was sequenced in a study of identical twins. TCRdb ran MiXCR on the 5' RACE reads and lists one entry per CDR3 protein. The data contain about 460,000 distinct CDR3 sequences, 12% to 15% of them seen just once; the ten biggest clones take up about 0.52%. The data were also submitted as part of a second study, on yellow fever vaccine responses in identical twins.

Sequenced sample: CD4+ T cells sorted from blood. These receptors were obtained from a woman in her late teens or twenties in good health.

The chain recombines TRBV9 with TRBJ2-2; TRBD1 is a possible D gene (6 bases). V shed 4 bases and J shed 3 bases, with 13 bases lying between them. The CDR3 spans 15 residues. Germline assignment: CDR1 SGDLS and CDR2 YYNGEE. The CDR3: CASSSRYRDTGELFF. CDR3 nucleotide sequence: TGTGCCAGCAGCTCCCGCTACAGGGACACCGGGGAGCTGTTTTTT.

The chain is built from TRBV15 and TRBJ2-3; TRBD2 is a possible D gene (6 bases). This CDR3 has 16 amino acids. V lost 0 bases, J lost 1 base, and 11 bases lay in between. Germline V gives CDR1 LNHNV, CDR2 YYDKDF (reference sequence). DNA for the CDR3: TGTGCCACCAGCAGAGATCGGAGGGGAGGCACAGATACGCAGTATTTT. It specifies CATSRDRRGGTDTQYF.

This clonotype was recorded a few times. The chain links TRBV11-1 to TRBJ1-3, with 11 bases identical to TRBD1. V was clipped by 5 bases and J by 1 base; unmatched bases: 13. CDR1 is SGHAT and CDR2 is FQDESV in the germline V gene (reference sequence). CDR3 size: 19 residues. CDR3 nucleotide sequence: TGTGCCAGCAGCAGACGCGGGACAGGGGGATTGGGGTCTGGAAACACCATATATTTT. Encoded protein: CASSRRGTGGLGSGNTIYF.

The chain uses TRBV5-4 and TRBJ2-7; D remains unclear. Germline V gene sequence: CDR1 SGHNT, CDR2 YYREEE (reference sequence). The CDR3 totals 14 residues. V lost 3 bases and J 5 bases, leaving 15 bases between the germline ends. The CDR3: CASSSFRELHEQYF. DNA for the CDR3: TGTGCCAGCAGCTCCTTCCGAGAGCTCCACGAGCAGTACTTC.

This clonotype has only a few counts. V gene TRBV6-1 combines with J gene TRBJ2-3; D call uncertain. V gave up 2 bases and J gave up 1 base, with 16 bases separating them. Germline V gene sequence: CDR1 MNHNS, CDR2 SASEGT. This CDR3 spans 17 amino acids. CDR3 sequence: CASSESLRPAGTDTQYF. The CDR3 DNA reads TGTGCCAGCAGTGAATCTTTGCGACCCGCAGGCACAGATACGCAGTATTTT.

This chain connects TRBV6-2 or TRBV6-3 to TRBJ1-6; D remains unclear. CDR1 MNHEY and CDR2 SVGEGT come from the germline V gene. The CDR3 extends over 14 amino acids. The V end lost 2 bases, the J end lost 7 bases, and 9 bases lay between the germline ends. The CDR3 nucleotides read TGTGCCAGCAGTTACGAAGCGGCCAATTCACCCCTCCACTTT. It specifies CASSYEAANSPLHF.

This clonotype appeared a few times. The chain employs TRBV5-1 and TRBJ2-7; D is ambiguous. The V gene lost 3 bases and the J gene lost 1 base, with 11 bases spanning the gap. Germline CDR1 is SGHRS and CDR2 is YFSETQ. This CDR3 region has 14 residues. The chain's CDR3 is CASSSVQPSYEQYF. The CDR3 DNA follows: TGCGCCAGCAGCTCGGTGCAGCCTTCCTACGAGCAGTACTTC.

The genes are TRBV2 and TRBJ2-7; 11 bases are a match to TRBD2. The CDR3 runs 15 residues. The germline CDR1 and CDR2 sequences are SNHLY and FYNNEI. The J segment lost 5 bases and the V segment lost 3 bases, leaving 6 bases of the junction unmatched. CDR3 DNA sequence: TGTGCCAGCAGTGAGGTGACTAGCGGGGCCCACGAGCAGTACTTC. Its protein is CASSEVTSGAHEQYF.

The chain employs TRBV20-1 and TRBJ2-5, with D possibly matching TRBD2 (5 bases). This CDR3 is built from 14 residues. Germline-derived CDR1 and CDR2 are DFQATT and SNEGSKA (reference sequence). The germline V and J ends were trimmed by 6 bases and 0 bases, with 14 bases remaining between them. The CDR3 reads CSAEGGLNQETQYF. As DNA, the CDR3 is TGCAGTGCCGAGGGCGGCCTGAACCAAGAGACCCAGTACTTC.

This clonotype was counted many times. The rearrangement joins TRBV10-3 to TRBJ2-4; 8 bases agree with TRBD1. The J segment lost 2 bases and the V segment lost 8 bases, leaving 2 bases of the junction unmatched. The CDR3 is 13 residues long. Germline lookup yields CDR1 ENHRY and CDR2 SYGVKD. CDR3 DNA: TGTGCCATCGGACAGGGTCCCAAAAACATTCAGTACTTC. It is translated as CAIGQGPKNIQYF.

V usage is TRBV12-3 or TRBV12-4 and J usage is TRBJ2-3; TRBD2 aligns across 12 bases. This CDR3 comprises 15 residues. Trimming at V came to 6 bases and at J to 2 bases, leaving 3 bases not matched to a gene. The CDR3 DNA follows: TGTGCCAGCAGCCGACTAGCGGGGGCCACAGATACGCAGTATTTT. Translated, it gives CASSRLAGATDTQYF.

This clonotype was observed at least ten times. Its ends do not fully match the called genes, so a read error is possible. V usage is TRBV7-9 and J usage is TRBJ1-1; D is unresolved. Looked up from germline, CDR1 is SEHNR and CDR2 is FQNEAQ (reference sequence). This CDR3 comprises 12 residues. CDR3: CASSLVEREAFF. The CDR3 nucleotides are TGTGCCAGCAGTTTAGTGGAACGGGAAGCTTTCTTT.

As DNA, the CDR3 is TGTGCCAGCAGTTACTCGATTGGTTTCGGGAGTGGCGTTCGGTGGTACTTC. Residues: CASSYSIGFGSGVRWYF. The chain recombines TRBV6-5 with TRBJ2-4, with D possibly TRBD2 on 6 matching bases. V lost 0 bases, J lost 15 bases, and 27 bases lay in between. Germline V gives CDR1 MNHEY, CDR2 SVGAGI. The CDR3 length is 17 residues.

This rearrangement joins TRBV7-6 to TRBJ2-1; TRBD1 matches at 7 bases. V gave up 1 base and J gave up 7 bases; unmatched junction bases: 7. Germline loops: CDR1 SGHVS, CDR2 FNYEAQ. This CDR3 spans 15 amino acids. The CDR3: CASSLETGAKNEQFF. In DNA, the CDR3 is TGTGCCAGCAGCTTAGAAACAGGGGCAAAGAATGAGCAGTTCTTC.

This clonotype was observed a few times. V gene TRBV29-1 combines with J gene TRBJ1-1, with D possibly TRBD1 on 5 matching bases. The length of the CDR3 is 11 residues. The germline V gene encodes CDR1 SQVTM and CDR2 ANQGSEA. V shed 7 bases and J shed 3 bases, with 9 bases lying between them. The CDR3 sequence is CSAGRDTEAFF. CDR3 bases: TGCAGCGCGGGGCGAGACACTGAAGCTTTCTTT.

Here the CDR3 reads CSAREGGGPTDTQYF. The CDR3 DNA reads as TGCAGTGCTAGGGAGGGGGGGGGTCCCACAGATACGCAGTATTTT. The chain carries TRBV20-1 and TRBJ2-3; possible D gene TRBD2, 7 bases. In germline, CDR1 is DFQATT, CDR2 SNEGSKA (reference sequence). The V end lost 3 bases, the J end lost 2 bases, and 15 bases lay between the germline ends. The CDR3 has 15 amino acids.

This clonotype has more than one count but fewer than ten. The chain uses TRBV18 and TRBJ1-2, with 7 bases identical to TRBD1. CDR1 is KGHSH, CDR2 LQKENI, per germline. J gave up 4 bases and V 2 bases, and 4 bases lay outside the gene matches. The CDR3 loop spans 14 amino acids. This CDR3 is CASSPGTVPYGYTF. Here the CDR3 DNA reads TGTGCCAGCTCACCAGGGACAGTCCCCTATGGCTACACCTTC.

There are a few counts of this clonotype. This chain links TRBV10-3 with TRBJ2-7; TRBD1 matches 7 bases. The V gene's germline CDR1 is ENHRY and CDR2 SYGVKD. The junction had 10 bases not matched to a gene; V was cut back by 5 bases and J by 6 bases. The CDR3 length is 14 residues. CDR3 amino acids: CAISTPTGPAEQYF. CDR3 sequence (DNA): TGTGCCATCAGTACCCCGACAGGGCCGGCCGAGCAGTACTTC.

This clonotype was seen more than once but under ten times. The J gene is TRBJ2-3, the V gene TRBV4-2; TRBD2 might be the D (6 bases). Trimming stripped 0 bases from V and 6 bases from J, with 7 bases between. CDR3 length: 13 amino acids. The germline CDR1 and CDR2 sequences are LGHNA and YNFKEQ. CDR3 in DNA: TGTGCCAGCAGCCAAGAGCGGGATGATACGCAGTATTTT. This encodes CASSQERDDTQYF.